This is a list of T cell receptor beta chains from one sample in a study of blood T cell repertoires in COVID-19. The method was immunoSEQ multiplex PCR; TCRdb's version includes in-frame clones alone and lacks a portion of them. This table has tens of thousands of clones, around 86% appearing once. The sample taken for sequencing was peripheral blood. The receptors stem from a woman aged 80 or older with active or convalescent COVID-19. CDR3s include the opening cysteine and the closing phenylalanine or tryptophan. D genes are given only for firm matches. Not all rows give a size; the values are once, few, many and, for expanded clones, a class.

j_call: TRBJ1-5; clone_size: .; v_call: TRBV19; d_call: .; cdr3_aa: CASSMGPSQPQHF; cdr3_nt: TGTGCCAGTAGTATGGGCCCCAGTCAGCCCCAGCATTTT
j_call: TRBJ2-7; clone_size: .; v_call: TRBV3-1/TRBV3-2; d_call: .; cdr3_aa: CALGGGLYEQYF; cdr3_nt: TGTGCCCTAGGGGGGGGGCTCTACGAGCAGTACTTC
j_call: TRBJ1-2; clone_size: once; v_call: TRBV5-4; d_call: TRBD1; cdr3_aa: CASSIQGVGYGYTF; cdr3_nt: TGTGCCAGCAGCATACAGGGGGTAGGCTATGGCTACACCTTC
j_call: TRBJ2-1; clone_size: .; v_call: TRBV24-1; d_call: TRBD1; cdr3_aa: CATSATDRGNYNEQFF; cdr3_nt: TGTGCCACCAGTGCAACCGACAGGGGGAACTACAATGAGCAGTTCTTC
j_call: TRBJ2-5; clone_size: .; v_call: TRBV4-1; d_call: .; cdr3_aa: CASSQDHREETQYF; cdr3_nt: TGCGCCAGCAGCCAAGATCACAGGGAAGAGACCCAGTACTTC
j_call: TRBJ1-1; clone_size: few; v_call: TRBV5-4; d_call: .; cdr3_aa: CASRPQAGNTEAFF; cdr3_nt: TGTGCCAGCAGGCCCCAGGCCGGGAACACTGAAGCTTTCTTT
j_call: TRBJ2-5; clone_size: .; v_call: TRBV9; d_call: TRBD1; cdr3_aa: CASSARTGGETQYF; cdr3_nt: TGTGCCAGCAGCGCCCGGACAGGGGGAGAGACCCAGTACTTC
j_call: TRBJ2-2; clone_size: .; v_call: TRBV7-3; d_call: TRBD2; cdr3_aa: CASTPIETSGGLGELFF; cdr3_nt: TGTGCCAGCACCCCCATTGAGACTAGCGGGGGCCTCGGGGAGCTGTTTTTT
j_call: TRBJ2-7; clone_size: .; v_call: TRBV6-2/TRBV6-3; d_call: .; cdr3_aa: CASSTLPLLAASYEQYF; cdr3_nt: TGTGCCAGCAGCACCCTTCCCTTACTAGCAGCCTCCTACGAGCAGTACTTC
j_call: TRBJ1-3; clone_size: .; v_call: TRBV6-4; d_call: .; cdr3_aa: CASSETRERGVINSGNTIYF; cdr3_nt: TGTGCCAGCAGTGAGACCCGTGAACGAGGCGTGATAAACTCTGGAAACACCATATATTTT
j_call: TRBJ2-5; clone_size: .; v_call: TRBV5-1; d_call: TRBD2; cdr3_aa: CASSSIAGEETQYF; cdr3_nt: TGCGCCAGCAGCTCTATAGCGGGGGAAGAGACCCAGTACTTC
j_call: TRBJ1-2; clone_size: .; v_call: TRBV28; d_call: .; cdr3_aa: CASSALRGYTF; cdr3_nt: TGTGCCAGCAGTGCACTAAGAGGCTACACCTTC
j_call: TRBJ2-3; clone_size: .; v_call: TRBV4-3; d_call: TRBD2; cdr3_aa: CASSALAGDTQYF; cdr3_nt: TGCGCCAGCAGCGCCCTAGCGGGGGATACGCAGTATTTT
j_call: TRBJ1-1; clone_size: .; v_call: TRBV30; d_call: .; cdr3_aa: CAWSWGKNTEAFF; cdr3_nt: TGTGCCTGGAGTTGGGGCAAGAACACTGAAGCTTTCTTT
j_call: TRBJ1-5; clone_size: once; v_call: TRBV19; d_call: .; cdr3_aa: CASSIWGGDQPQHF; cdr3_nt: TGTGCCAGTAGTATTTGGGGAGGGGATCAGCCCCAGCATTTT
j_call: TRBJ2-1; clone_size: .; v_call: TRBV20-1; d_call: .; cdr3_aa: CSASGVDGMSSYNEQFF; cdr3_nt: TGCAGTGCTAGTGGGGTGGACGGGATGAGCTCCTACAATGAGCAGTTCTTC
j_call: TRBJ2-2; clone_size: .; v_call: TRBV6-5; d_call: .; cdr3_aa: CASSSRGPGELFF; cdr3_nt: TGTGCCAGCAGCTCTCGGGGTCCCGGGGAGCTGTTTTTT
j_call: TRBJ2-7; clone_size: few; v_call: TRBV27; d_call: TRBD2; cdr3_aa: CASSAPRTSGGYEQYF; cdr3_nt: TGTGCCAGCAGTGCCCCTCGGACTAGCGGGGGGTACGAGCAGTACTTC
j_call: TRBJ2-1; clone_size: .; v_call: TRBV5-4; d_call: .; cdr3_aa: CASSRGGAHNEQFF; cdr3_nt: TGTGCCAGCAGCAGAGGGGGGGCCCACAATGAGCAGTTCTTC
j_call: TRBJ1-2; clone_size: .; v_call: TRBV5-6; d_call: TRBD1; cdr3_aa: CASSPPGTASGYTF; cdr3_nt: TGTGCCAGCAGCCCTCCAGGGACAGCCTCTGGCTACACCTTC
j_call: TRBJ1-1; clone_size: .; v_call: TRBV5-1; d_call: .; cdr3_aa: CASSVQGSPSEAFF; cdr3_nt: TGCGCCAGCAGCGTTCAGGGTAGTCCCTCTGAAGCTTTCTTT
j_call: TRBJ2-3; clone_size: few; v_call: TRBV7-9; d_call: TRBD2; cdr3_aa: CASSHVLAGESTDTQYF; cdr3_nt: TGTGCCAGCAGCCATGTACTAGCGGGAGAGAGCACAGATACGCAGTATTTT
j_call: TRBJ2-6; clone_size: .; v_call: TRBV7-2; d_call: .; cdr3_aa: CASSPASRSRVANVLTF; cdr3_nt: TGTGCCAGCAGCCCCGCGAGCAGGTCAAGAGTGGCCAACGTCCTGACTTTC
j_call: TRBJ2-3; clone_size: .; v_call: TRBV4-2; d_call: TRBD2; cdr3_aa: CASSPPTSGGTDTQYF; cdr3_nt: TGTGCCAGCAGCCCCCCCACTAGCGGGGGCACAGATACGCAGTATTTT
j_call: TRBJ2-7; clone_size: .; v_call: TRBV6-2/TRBV6-3; d_call: TRBD2; cdr3_aa: CASSHLAGVSYEQYF; cdr3_nt: TGTGCCAGCAGTCACCTAGCGGGAGTGAGCTACGAGCAGTACTTC
j_call: TRBJ1-4; clone_size: .; v_call: TRBV7-8; d_call: TRBD1; cdr3_aa: CASSLDRGLLEKLFF; cdr3_nt: TGTGCCAGCAGCTTAGACAGGGGATTACTTGAAAAACTGTTTTTT
j_call: TRBJ2-1; clone_size: .; v_call: TRBV5-1; d_call: .; cdr3_aa: CASSRLGPPPFF; cdr3_nt: TGCGCCAGCAGCCGCTTGGGCCCACCGCCGTTCTTC
j_call: TRBJ1-4; clone_size: .; v_call: TRBV28; d_call: TRBD1; cdr3_aa: CASSSNRGRLFF; cdr3_nt: TGTGCCAGCAGTTCCAACAGGGGGCGACTGTTTTTT
j_call: TRBJ1-3; clone_size: .; v_call: TRBV19; d_call: TRBD1; cdr3_aa: CASSMPGQTSGNTIYF; cdr3_nt: TGTGCCAGTAGTATGCCGGGACAGACCTCTGGAAACACCATATATTTT
j_call: TRBJ2-5; clone_size: .; v_call: TRBV7-9; d_call: TRBD1; cdr3_aa: CASSGMTGAETQYF; cdr3_nt: TGTGCCAGCAGCGGGATGACAGGGGCAGAGACCCAGTACTTC
j_call: TRBJ2-7; clone_size: .; v_call: TRBV7-2; d_call: TRBD1; cdr3_aa: CASSWTVGQTYEQYF; cdr3_nt: TGTGCCAGCAGCTGGACGGTGGGACAGACCTACGAGCAGTACTTC
j_call: TRBJ2-1; clone_size: .; v_call: TRBV29-1; d_call: TRBD1; cdr3_aa: CSVEDRGQANNEQFF; cdr3_nt: TGCAGCGTTGAAGACCGGGGACAGGCGAACAATGAGCAGTTCTTC
j_call: TRBJ2-5; clone_size: .; v_call: TRBV7-9; d_call: .; cdr3_aa: CASSLEGLSQETQYF; cdr3_nt: TGTGCCAGCAGCTTAGAAGGACTGTCGCAAGAGACCCAGTACTTC
j_call: TRBJ1-2; clone_size: .; v_call: TRBV28; d_call: .; cdr3_aa: CASRSGSDYGYTF; cdr3_nt: TGTGCCAGCAGGTCAGGGTCGGACTATGGCTACACCTTC
j_call: TRBJ1-5; clone_size: .; v_call: TRBV24-1; d_call: .; cdr3_aa: CATSWEGGLEDQPQHF; cdr3_nt: TGTGCCACCAGTTGGGAGGGGGGTCTAGAGGATCAGCCCCAGCATTTT
j_call: TRBJ2-1; clone_size: .; v_call: TRBV11-3; d_call: TRBD1; cdr3_aa: CASSTSTGLEQFF; cdr3_nt: TGTGCCAGCAGCACCTCGACAGGGCTGGAGCAGTTCTTC
j_call: TRBJ1-1; clone_size: .; v_call: TRBV29-1; d_call: TRBD1; cdr3_aa: CSVDRGQGNTEAFF; cdr3_nt: TGCAGCGTTGACAGGGGACAGGGGAACACTGAAGCTTTCTTT
j_call: TRBJ1-5; clone_size: .; v_call: TRBV6-6; d_call: .; cdr3_aa: CASSEASNQPQHF; cdr3_nt: TGTGCCAGCAGTGAGGCCTCTAATCAGCCCCAGCATTTT
j_call: TRBJ2-3; clone_size: .; v_call: TRBV6-5; d_call: .; cdr3_aa: CASSLLDRTDTQYF; cdr3_nt: TGTGCCAGCAGTTTGCTAGATCGCACAGATACGCAGTATTTT
j_call: TRBJ1-5; clone_size: few; v_call: TRBV25-1; d_call: .; cdr3_aa: CASSEPGRGQPQHF; cdr3_nt: TGTGCCAGCAGTGAGCCCGGCAGAGGCCAGCCCCAGCATTTT
j_call: TRBJ1-2; clone_size: .; v_call: TRBV28; d_call: .; cdr3_aa: CASSSNYGYTF; cdr3_nt: TGTGCCAGCAGTTCGAACTATGGCTACACCTTC
j_call: TRBJ2-2; clone_size: once; v_call: TRBV7-3; d_call: TRBD1; cdr3_aa: CASSSSTGGTGELFF; cdr3_nt: TGTGCCAGCAGCTCCTCTACAGGGGGCACCGGGGAGCTGTTTTTT
j_call: TRBJ2-1; clone_size: .; v_call: TRBV11-1; d_call: TRBD2; cdr3_aa: CASSSGLAGNNEQFF; cdr3_nt: TGTGCCAGCAGCAGCGGACTAGCGGGTAACAATGAGCAGTTCTTC
j_call: TRBJ2-7; clone_size: .; v_call: TRBV20-1; d_call: .; cdr3_aa: CSASSDAAYEQYF; cdr3_nt: TGCAGTGCTAGTAGCGACGCCGCCTACGAGCAGTACTTC
j_call: TRBJ2-5; clone_size: .; v_call: TRBV5-8; d_call: .; cdr3_aa: CASSLTGTPETQYF; cdr3_nt: TGTGCCAGCAGCCTGACAGGTACCCCAGAGACCCAGTACTTC
j_call: TRBJ1-1; clone_size: .; v_call: TRBV4-3; d_call: .; cdr3_aa: CASSQAQNRPTEAFF; cdr3_nt: TGCGCCAGCAGCCAAGCCCAGAACAGGCCCACTGAAGCTTTCTTT
j_call: TRBJ2-5; clone_size: .; v_call: TRBV19; d_call: TRBD2; cdr3_aa: CASSPGGGLETQYF; cdr3_nt: TGTGCCAGTAGTCCCGGGGGGGGGCTGGAGACCCAGTACTTC
j_call: TRBJ2-2; clone_size: .; v_call: TRBV28; d_call: .; cdr3_aa: CASSLAGINTGELFF; cdr3_nt: TGTGCCAGCAGTTTAGCCGGGATAAACACCGGGGAGCTGTTTTTT
j_call: TRBJ2-3; clone_size: .; v_call: TRBV7-2; d_call: TRBD2; cdr3_aa: CASSLGLAGTQYF; cdr3_nt: TGTGCCAGCAGCTTAGGACTAGCGGGGACGCAGTATTTT
j_call: TRBJ1-1; clone_size: .; v_call: TRBV6-5; d_call: TRBD1; cdr3_aa: CASSTGGRTEAFF; cdr3_nt: TGTGCCAGCAGTACAGGGGGGAGAACTGAAGCTTTCTTT
j_call: TRBJ2-5; clone_size: .; v_call: TRBV6-2/TRBV6-3; d_call: TRBD1; cdr3_aa: CASSSQGWSGETQYF; cdr3_nt: TGTGCCAGCAGCTCACAGGGGTGGTCAGGAGAGACCCAGTACTTC